The entry that follows covers one T cell receptor beta chain sequence. TCRdb's table, derived via immunoSEQ multiplex PCR, lists solely in-frame clones and lacks some. The table lists 250,000 to 300,000 clones, 75% to 90% of them singletons. This specimen comes from a study of blood T cell repertoires in COVID-19. About the study: The analysed material was cDNA or gDNA that came from T cells, B-cell-depleted T cells, or PBMCs.

V dropped 4 bases and J dropped 7 bases, with 6 bases sitting between them. Germline CDR1 and CDR2: SGHDT and YYEEEE. This CDR3 has 12 amino acids. The sequenced sample was peripheral blood. This clonotype was obtained from a woman between 65 and 79 years old with COVID-19, enrolled during active disease. This sequence joins TRBV5-6 and TRBJ1-6; D call uncertain. The CDR3 region is CASSLLNSPLHF. The CDR3 DNA sequence: TGTGCCAGCAGCCTACTAAATTCACCCCTCCACTTT.